This T cell receptor (delta chain) was sequenced in a study of Vδ1+ human thymocytes. Overall study results and limits: Donors shared many TRG clonotypes but few TRD clonotypes. Thymic TRG and TRD repertoires appeared highly polyclonal, with Gaussian CDR3 length distributions. Unlike peripheral blood Vdelta1+ controls, thymic delta-chain sequences included about 20% Vdelta2 and few Vdelta3.

The template was reverse-transcribed extracted RNA. CDR3 amplicons came from multiplex PCR with pooled V-gene forward and constant-region reverse primers. TCRdb reanalysed the multiplex PCR reads with CATT. The sample contains tens of thousands of delta-chain clones, around 16% of which appear only once. Thymocytes were sorted as CD3+ TCRVdelta1+ TCRVdelta2- after alphabeta T cell depletion. Sorted Vdelta1+ thymocytes were about 97% to 99.6% pure. For this clone: The antigen is undetermined.

The CDR3 runs to 19 residues. Trimming took 2 bases from V and 0 from J; bases not matched to a gene: 12. The V gene's germline CDR1 is TSWWSYY and CDR2 QGS. The clonotype was recovered from a girl under three years old who had congenital heart surgery. The V gene is TRDV1, the J gene TRDJ1; TRDD3 matches at 10 bases. The specimen was Vdelta1+ gamma-delta thymocytes from the thymus. Subset denoted: FACS-sorted CD3+ TCRalphabeta- TCRVdelta1+ TCRVdelta2- thymocytes. CDR3 nucleotide sequence: TGTGCTCTTGGGGAAGACCCCGTACTGGGGGATCAGTACACCGATAAACTCATCTTT. Protein sequence: CALGEDPVLGDQYTDKLIF.